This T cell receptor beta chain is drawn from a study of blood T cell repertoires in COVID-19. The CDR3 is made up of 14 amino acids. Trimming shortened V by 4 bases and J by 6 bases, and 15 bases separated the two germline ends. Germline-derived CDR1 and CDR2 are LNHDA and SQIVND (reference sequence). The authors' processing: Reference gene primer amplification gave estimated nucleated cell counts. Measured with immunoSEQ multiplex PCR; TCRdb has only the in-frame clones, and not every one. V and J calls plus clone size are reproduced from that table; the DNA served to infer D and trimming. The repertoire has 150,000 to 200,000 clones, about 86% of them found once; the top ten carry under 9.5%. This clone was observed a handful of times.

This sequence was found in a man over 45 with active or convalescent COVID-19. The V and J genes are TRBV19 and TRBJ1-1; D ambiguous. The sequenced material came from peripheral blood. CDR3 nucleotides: TGTGCCAGTAGTAAGTGGCAGGATTTCGCTGAAGCTTTCTTT. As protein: CASSKWQDFAEAFF.